Listed here are 18 T cell receptor beta chains from one sample, sequenced in a study of immune cell composition in non-small cell lung cancer. Normal lung was taken at the farthest possible site, at least 3 cm from tumour. Data came from immunoSEQ multiplex PCR; TCRdb stores just in-frame clones and leaves some out. In the table there are about 4,900 clones, over 60% of which are singletons. Sequencing was performed on non-adjacent lung tissue. The receptors were gathered from a human donor with non-small cell lung cancer.

The genes are TRBV6-5 and TRBJ1-5; possible D gene TRBD1, 6 bases. CDR1 and CDR2 (germline): MNHEY, SVGAGI. The CDR3 totals 14 residues. V lost 5 bases to trimming and J lost 6 bases, with 14 bases between them. The CDR3 loop reads CASSKGVVAQPQHF. As DNA, the CDR3 is TGTGCCAGCAGTAAGGGGGTGGTGGCTCAGCCCCAGCATTTT.

This clone is large in the sample. This chain uses TRBV6-1 with TRBJ2-7; D is possibly TRBD2 (5 bases). The CDR3 length is 13 residues. V lost 6 bases and J lost 6, with 15 bases in between. CDR1 is MNHNS, CDR2 SASEGT, per germline. The CDR3 here is CASRDPVGSEQYF. For the CDR3, the DNA is TGTGCCAGCAGGGACCCTGTAGGGAGCGAGCAGTACTTC.

This clone appeared a single time. The gene calls are TRBV7-3 and TRBJ2-7; 8 nucleotides align to TRBD2. In germline, CDR1 is SGHTA, CDR2 FQGTGA. CDR3 length: 14 residues. V shed 3 bases, J shed 6 bases, and the junction held 7 bases outside the gene matches. The CDR3 spells CASSFAVAGREQYF. The CDR3 DNA is TGTGCCAGCAGCTTTGCGGTAGCGGGACGCGAGCAGTACTTC.

The chain couples TRBV4-3 to TRBJ2-3, with 7 bases matching TRBD1. The CDR3 is made up of 17 amino acids. The V gene end was trimmed by 5 bases and the J gene end by 2 bases; junction bases not matched to a gene: 13. Germline assignment: CDR1 LGHNA and CDR2 YSLEER. This CDR3 is CASSEVRTGATTDTQYF. CDR3 in DNA: TGCGCCAGCAGCGAAGTGCGAACAGGGGCCACCACAGATACGCAGTATTTT.

J is TRBJ1-1 and V is TRBV6-6, with D unresolved. Germline V gene lookup returns CDR1 MNHNY and CDR2 SVGAGI (reference sequence). This CDR3 region has 16 residues. The V end was cut by 6 bases, the J end by 5 bases, with 22 bases between. Here the CDR3 reads CASRKGLASRGTEAFF. CDR3 in DNA: TGTGCCAGCAGAAAGGGCCTAGCGAGTCGAGGGACTGAAGCTTTCTTT.

This sequence joins TRBV7-2 and TRBJ2-7; 8 positions match TRBD1. With V trimmed by 3 bases and J by 3 bases, 4 bases remained unmatched. The CDR3 length is 14 residues. The germline V gene has CDR1 SGHTA and CDR2 FQGNSA. Written as DNA, the CDR3 is TGTGCCAGCAGCTTCGGACAGGGATTCTACGAGCAGTACTTC. This codes for CASSFGQGFYEQYF. The variable domain in full, completed from reference TRBV7-2 and TRBJ2-7, reads GAGVSQSPSNKVTEKGKDVELRCDPISGHTALYWYRQSLGQGLEFLIYFQGNSAPDKSGLPSDRFSAERTGGSVSTLTIQRTQQEDSAVYLCASSFGQGFYEQYFGPGTRLTVT.

The chain carries TRBV27 and TRBJ2-7; TRBD2 matches at 10 bases. The CDR3 spans 17 residues. J lost 6 bases, V lost 6 bases, and 17 bases had no gene match. The germline V gene encodes CDR1 MNHEY and CDR2 SMNVEV (reference sequence). The CDR3, as DNA: TGTGCCAGCAGACTCACCTTTGTTCTAGCGGGAGCGTCCGAGCAGTACTTC. Translating it yields CASRLTFVLAGASEQYF.

For the CDR3, the DNA is TGTGCCAGCAGTACGCGGGGCACTGAAGCTTTCTTT. It translates to CASSTRGTEAFF. The chain has TRBV28 and TRBJ1-1; D uncertain. The CDR3 contains 12 residues. The germline V gene has CDR1 MDHEN and CDR2 SYDVKM. V lost 5 bases and J 4 bases, leaving 8 bases between the germline ends.

This chain uses TRBV11-2 with TRBJ1-3; D may be TRBD1 (5 bases). Germline V CDR1 and CDR2: SGHAT, FQNNGV. The CDR3 loop spans 15 amino acids. V was pared by 6 bases and J by 0 bases, with 12 bases between. For the CDR3, the DNA is TGTGCCAGCAGATTACCAGGGTCCTCTGGAAACACCATATATTTT. Amino acids: CASRLPGSSGNTIYF.

The chain combines TRBV7-2 with TRBJ2-5, with no clear D. This CDR3 spans 13 amino acids. Trimming removed 1 base from V and 2 bases from J, with 5 bases in between. Germline loops: CDR1 SGHTA, CDR2 FQGNSA. In DNA, the CDR3 is TGTGCCAGCAGCTTAGTCAGGCAAGAGACCCAGTACTTC. This sequence encodes CASSLVRQETQYF.

This clone appeared a few times. The V and J genes are TRBV5-6 and TRBJ1-1; a weak D match, TRBD1 (6 bases). V was trimmed by 4 bases and J by 11 bases, leaving 18 bases between them. The CDR3 loop spans 13 amino acids. In germline, CDR1 is SGHDT, CDR2 YYEEEE. CDR3 in DNA: TGTGCCAGCAGCCAAGAACGAGGGGGGGTTGCTTTCTTT. This gives the protein CASSQERGGVAFF.

This clone has only a few counts. The rearrangement links TRBV5-4 to TRBJ1-2; D might be TRBD1 (5 bases). The CDR3 has 14 residues. Germline V gene data show CDR1 as SGHNT and CDR2 as YYREEE (reference sequence). V shed 4 bases and J shed 6 bases, with 16 bases lying between them. The DNA of the CDR3 is TGTGCCAGCAGCCCGGCCGGCAGGGTAGATGGCTACACCTTC. Its protein is CASSPAGRVDGYTF.

This chain connects TRBV7-2 to TRBJ1-2, with a possible D match to TRBD1 (5 bases). The ends were cut back, 1 base at V and 5 bases at J, with 8 bases in the middle. Germline V gives CDR1 SGHTA, CDR2 FQGNSA. The CDR3 is 13 residues long. CDR3 sequence reads: CASSLGGRYGYTF. The CDR3 DNA follows: TGTGCCAGCAGCTTAGGGGGCCGGTATGGCTACACCTTC.

The V and J genes are TRBV5-1 and TRBJ2-6; 10 bases are a match to TRBD1. Trimming at V came to 3 bases and at J to 0 bases, leaving 15 bases not matched to a gene. CDR1 SGHRS and CDR2 YFSETQ come from the germline V gene. This CDR3 spans 21 amino acids. The chain's CDR3 is CASSSGGPPGQGSSGANVLTF. The CDR3 nucleotides read TGCGCCAGCAGCTCCGGGGGTCCTCCGGGACAGGGGAGCTCTGGGGCCAACGTCCTGACTTTC.

The chain combines TRBV6-6 with TRBJ2-3, with 12 bases fitting TRBD2. The J segment lost 6 bases and the V segment lost 7 bases, leaving 8 bases of the junction unmatched. Germline loops: CDR1 MNHNY, CDR2 SVGAGI (reference sequence). The CDR3 is made up of 15 amino acids. This CDR3 reads CASTPLAGGRDTQYF. For the CDR3, the DNA is TGTGCCAGCACCCCACTAGCGGGGGGCCGCGATACGCAGTATTTT.

V and J are TRBV6-5 and TRBJ2-5, with 11 bases that match TRBD2. V gave up 5 bases and J gave up 5 bases; unmatched junction bases: 7. Germline V gene lookup returns CDR1 MNHEY and CDR2 SVGAGI. This CDR3 spans 15 amino acids. In DNA form, the CDR3 reads TGTGCCAGCAGTACCCCTAGCGGGGGGCGGGAGACCCAGTACTTC. It codes for CASSTPSGGRETQYF.

The chain carries TRBV6-5 and TRBJ1-4, with D maybe TRBD1 (6 bases). Trimming cost V 5 bases and J 0 bases, with 7 bases left between them. Looked up from germline, CDR1 is MNHEY and CDR2 is SVGAGI. The CDR3 length is 14 residues. In nucleotides, the CDR3 is TGTGCCAGCAGTAGACAGGCAACTAATGAAAAACTGTTTTTT. Translation gives CASSRQATNEKLFF.

As for this clone: The same CDR3 arises from other DNA sequences in this sample as well. The chain's CDR3 is CASSMGQGEETQYF. CDR3 nucleotides: TGCGCCAGCAGTATGGGACAGGGGGAAGAGACCCAGTACTTC. This sequence joins TRBV5-1 and TRBJ2-5; 11 bases map to TRBD1. Germline V lookup: CDR1 SGHRS, CDR2 YFSETQ. Trimming at V came to 5 bases and at J to 3 bases, leaving 3 bases not matched to a gene. The CDR3 loop spans 14 amino acids.